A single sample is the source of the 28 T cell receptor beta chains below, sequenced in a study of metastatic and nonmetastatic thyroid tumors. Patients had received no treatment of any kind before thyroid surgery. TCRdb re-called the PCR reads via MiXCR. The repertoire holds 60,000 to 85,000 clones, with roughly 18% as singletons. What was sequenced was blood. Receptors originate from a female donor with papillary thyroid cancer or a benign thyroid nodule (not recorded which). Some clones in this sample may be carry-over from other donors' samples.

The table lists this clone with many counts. CDR3 sequence (DNA): TGCAGTGCTAATGGACTAGCGGGAGGGGATGAGCAGTTCTTC. Residues: CSANGLAGGDEQFF. The chain has TRBV20-1 and TRBJ2-1; 15 bases fit TRBD2. Germline CDR1 reads DFQATT; CDR2 reads SNEGSKA (reference sequence). V lost 4 bases to trimming and J lost 8 bases; unmatched junction nucleotides: 3. The CDR3 contains 14 residues.

The CDR3 nucleotides read TGCGCCAGCAGCTCGGACAGAAATCAGCCCCAGCATTTT. Translation gives CASSSDRNQPQHF. The chain recombines TRBV4-1 with TRBJ1-5; D may be TRBD1 (6 bases). The V gene's germline CDR1 is MGHRA and CDR2 YSYEKL. This CDR3 has 13 amino acids. V was shortened by 5 bases and J by 4 bases, with 9 bases between the two germline ends.

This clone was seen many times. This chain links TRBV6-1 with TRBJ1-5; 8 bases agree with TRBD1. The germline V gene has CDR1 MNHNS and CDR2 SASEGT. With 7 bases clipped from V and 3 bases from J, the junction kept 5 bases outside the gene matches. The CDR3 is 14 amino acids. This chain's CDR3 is CASNPGQANQPQHF. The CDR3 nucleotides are TGTGCCAGCAACCCGGGACAGGCCAATCAGCCCCAGCATTTT.

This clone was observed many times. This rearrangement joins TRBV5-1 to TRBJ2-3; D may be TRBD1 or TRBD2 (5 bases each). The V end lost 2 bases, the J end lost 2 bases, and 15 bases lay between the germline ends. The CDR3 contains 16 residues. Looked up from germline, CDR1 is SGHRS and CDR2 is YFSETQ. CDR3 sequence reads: CASSFLPGTDTDTQYF. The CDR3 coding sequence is TGCGCCAGCAGCTTCCTCCCCGGGACGGACACAGATACGCAGTATTTT.

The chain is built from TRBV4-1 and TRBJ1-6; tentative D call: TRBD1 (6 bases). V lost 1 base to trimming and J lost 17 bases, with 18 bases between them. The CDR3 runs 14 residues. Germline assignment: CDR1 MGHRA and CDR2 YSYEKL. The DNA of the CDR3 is TGCGCCAGCAGCCAAGTAGTCCCGGGGGCTCCGATCCACTTT. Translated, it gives CASSQVVPGAPIHF.

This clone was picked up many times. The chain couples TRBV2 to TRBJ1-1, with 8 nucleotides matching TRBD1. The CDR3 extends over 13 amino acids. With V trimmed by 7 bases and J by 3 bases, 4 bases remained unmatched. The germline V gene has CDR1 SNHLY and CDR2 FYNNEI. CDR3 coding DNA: TGTGCCAGCACCCTACAGGGGGACACTGAAGCTTTCTTT. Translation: CASTLQGDTEAFF. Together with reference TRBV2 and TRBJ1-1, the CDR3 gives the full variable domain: EPEVTQTPSHQVTQMGQEVILRCVPISNHLYFYWYRQILGQKVEFLVSFYNNEISEKSEIFDDQFSVERPDGSNFTLKIRSTKLEDSAMYFCASTLQGDTEAFFGQGTRLTVV.

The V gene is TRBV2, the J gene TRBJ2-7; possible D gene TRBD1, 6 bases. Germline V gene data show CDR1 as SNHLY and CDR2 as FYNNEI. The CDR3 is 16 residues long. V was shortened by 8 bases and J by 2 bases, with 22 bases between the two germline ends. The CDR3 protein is CASRIKGVFEAYEQYF. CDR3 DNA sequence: TGTGCCAGCCGGATTAAGGGGGTCTTCGAGGCCTACGAGCAGTACTTC.

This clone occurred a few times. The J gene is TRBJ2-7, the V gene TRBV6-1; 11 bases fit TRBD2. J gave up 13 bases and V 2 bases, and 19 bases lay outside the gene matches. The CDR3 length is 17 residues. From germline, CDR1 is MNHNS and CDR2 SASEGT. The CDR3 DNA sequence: TGTGCCAGCAGTGAAAACCTAGCGGGAGGTTGTGGTGTAGGGCAATACTTC. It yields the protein CASSENLAGGCGVGQYF.

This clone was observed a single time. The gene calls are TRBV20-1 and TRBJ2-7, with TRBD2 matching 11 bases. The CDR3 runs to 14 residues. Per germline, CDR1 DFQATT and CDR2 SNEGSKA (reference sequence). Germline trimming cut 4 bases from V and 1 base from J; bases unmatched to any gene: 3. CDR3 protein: CSATRLAGSYEQYF. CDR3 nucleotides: TGCAGTGCTACAAGACTAGCGGGGTCCTACGAGCAGTACTTC.

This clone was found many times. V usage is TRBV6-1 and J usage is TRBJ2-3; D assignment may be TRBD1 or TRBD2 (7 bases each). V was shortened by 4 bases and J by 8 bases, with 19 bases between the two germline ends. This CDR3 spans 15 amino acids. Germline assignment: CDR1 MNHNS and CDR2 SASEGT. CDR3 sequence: CASSAWTGSGGTQYF. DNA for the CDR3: TGTGCCAGCAGTGCTTGGACAGGTTCGGGGGGTACGCAGTATTTT.

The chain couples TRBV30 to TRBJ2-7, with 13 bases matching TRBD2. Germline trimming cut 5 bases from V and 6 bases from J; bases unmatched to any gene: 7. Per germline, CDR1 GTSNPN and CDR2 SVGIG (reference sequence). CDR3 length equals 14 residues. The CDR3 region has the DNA TGTGCCTGGGCCCTGGGACTAGCGGGAAGCGAGCAGTACTTC. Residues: CAWALGLAGSEQYF.

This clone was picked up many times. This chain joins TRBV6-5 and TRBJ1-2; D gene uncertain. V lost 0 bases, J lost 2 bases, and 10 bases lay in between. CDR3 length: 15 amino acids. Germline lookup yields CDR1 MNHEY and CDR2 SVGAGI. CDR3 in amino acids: CASSYSIHENYGYTF. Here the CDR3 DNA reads TGTGCCAGCAGTTACTCCATACATGAAAACTATGGCTACACCTTC.

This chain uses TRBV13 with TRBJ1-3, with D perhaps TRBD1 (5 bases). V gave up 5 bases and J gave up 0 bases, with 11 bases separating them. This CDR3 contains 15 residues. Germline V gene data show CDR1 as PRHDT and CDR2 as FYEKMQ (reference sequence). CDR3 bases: TGTGCCAGCAGCATGGGGGAAAACTCTGGAAACACCATATATTTT. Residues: CASSMGENSGNTIYF.

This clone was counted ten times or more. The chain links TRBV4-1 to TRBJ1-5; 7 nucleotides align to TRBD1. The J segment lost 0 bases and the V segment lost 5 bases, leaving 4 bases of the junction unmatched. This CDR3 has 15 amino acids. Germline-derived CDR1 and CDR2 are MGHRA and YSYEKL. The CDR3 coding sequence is TGCGCCAGCAGCTTCGGGACAGATAGCAATCAGCCCCAGCATTTT. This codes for CASSFGTDSNQPQHF.

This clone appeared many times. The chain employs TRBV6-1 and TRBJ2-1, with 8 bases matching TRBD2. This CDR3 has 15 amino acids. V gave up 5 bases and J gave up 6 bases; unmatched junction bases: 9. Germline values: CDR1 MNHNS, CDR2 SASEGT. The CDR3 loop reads CASSTQAGVANEQFF. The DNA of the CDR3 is TGTGCCAGCAGTACCCAAGCGGGAGTGGCCAATGAGCAGTTCTTC.

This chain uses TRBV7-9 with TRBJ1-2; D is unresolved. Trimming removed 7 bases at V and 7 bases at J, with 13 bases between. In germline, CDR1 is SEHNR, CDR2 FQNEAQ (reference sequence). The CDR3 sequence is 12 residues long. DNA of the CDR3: TGTGCCAGCACCCTGGGGAGGGTTGGCTACACCTTC. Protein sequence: CASTLGRVGYTF.

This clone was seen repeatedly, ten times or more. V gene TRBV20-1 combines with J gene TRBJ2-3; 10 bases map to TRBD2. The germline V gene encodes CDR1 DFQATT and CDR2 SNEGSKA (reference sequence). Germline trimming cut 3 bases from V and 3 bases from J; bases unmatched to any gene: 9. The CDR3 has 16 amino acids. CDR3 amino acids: CSASLGLAGVTDTQYF. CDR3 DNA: TGCAGTGCTAGTCTAGGGCTAGCGGGAGTGACAGATACGCAGTATTTT.

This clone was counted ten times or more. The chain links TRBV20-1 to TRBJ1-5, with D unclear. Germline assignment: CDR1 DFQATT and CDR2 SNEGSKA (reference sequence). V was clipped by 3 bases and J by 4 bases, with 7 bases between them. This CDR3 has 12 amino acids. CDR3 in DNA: TGCAGTGCTAGTATAGGGAATCAGCCCCAGCATTTT. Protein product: CSASIGNQPQHF.

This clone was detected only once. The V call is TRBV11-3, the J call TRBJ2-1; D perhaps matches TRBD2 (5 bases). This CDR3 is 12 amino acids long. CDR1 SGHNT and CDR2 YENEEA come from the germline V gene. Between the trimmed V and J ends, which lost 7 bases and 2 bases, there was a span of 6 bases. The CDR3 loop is CASTGTYNEQFF. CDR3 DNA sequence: TGTGCCAGCACCGGGACCTACAATGAGCAGTTCTTC.

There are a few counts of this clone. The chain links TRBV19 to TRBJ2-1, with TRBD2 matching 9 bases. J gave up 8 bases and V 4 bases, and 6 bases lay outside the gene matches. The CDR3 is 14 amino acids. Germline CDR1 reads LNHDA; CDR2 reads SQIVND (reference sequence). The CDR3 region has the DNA TGTGCCAGTAGTACCTTAGCGGGAGTGGATGAGCAGTTCTTC. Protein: CASSTLAGVDEQFF.

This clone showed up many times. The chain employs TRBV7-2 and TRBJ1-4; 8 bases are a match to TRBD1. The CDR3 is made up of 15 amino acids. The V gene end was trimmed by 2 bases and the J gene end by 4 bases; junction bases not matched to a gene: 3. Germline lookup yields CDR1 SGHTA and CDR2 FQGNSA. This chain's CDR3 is CASSLNRGINEKLFF. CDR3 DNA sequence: TGTGCCAGCAGCTTAAACAGGGGGATTAATGAAAAACTGTTTTTT.

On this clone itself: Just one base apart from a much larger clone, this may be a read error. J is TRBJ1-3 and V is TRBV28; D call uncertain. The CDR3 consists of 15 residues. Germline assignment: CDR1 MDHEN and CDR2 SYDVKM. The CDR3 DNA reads TGTGCCAGCAGCCTCGGGTTGGGAGGAGGAAGCACCATATATTTT. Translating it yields CASSLGLGGGSTIYF.

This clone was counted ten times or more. This CDR3 is CASSLARRLPRDQPQHF. CDR3 DNA sequence: TGTGCCAGCAGCTTAGCCCGACGGCTCCCGAGGGATCAGCCCCAGCATTTT. V usage is TRBV28 and J usage is TRBJ1-5; D uncertain. CDR3 length: 17 residues. Germline CDR1 is MDHEN and CDR2 is SYDVKM. Trimming pared 6 bases from V and 5 bases from J, leaving 23 bases between.

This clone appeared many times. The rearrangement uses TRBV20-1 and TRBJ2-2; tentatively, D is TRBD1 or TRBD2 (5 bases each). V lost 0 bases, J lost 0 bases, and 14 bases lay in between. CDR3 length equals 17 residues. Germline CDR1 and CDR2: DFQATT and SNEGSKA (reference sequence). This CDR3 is CSARDGLGTSNTGELFF. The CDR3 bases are TGCAGTGCTAGAGATGGCCTGGGGACCTCGAACACCGGGGAGCTGTTTTTT.

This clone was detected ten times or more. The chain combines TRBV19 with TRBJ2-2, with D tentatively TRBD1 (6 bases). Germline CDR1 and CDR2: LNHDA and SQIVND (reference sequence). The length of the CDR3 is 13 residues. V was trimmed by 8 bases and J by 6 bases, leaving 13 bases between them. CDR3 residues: CASGAGVAGELFF. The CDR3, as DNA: TGTGCCAGTGGGGCAGGGGTGGCCGGGGAGCTGTTTTTT.

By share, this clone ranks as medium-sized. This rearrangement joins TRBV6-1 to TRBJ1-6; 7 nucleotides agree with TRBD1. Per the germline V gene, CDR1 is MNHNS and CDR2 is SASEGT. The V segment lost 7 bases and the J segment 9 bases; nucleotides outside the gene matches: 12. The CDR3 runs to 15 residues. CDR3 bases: TGTGCCAGCATTCCGGGACAGATCACCAGTTCACCCCTCCACTTT. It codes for CASIPGQITSSPLHF.

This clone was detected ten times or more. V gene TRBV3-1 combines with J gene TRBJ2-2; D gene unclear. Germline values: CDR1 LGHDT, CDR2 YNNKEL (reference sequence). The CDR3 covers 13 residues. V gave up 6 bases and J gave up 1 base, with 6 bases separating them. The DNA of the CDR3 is TGTGCCAGCAGGACTGTGAACACCGGGGAGCTGTTTTTT. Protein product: CASRTVNTGELFF.

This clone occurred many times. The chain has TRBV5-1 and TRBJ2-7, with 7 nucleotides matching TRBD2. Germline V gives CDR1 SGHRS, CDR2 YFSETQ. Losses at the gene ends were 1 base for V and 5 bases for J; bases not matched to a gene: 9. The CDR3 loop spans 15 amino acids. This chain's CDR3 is CASSLNGGSLDEQYF. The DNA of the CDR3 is TGCGCCAGCAGCTTGAACGGGGGGTCTTTGGACGAGCAGTACTTC.